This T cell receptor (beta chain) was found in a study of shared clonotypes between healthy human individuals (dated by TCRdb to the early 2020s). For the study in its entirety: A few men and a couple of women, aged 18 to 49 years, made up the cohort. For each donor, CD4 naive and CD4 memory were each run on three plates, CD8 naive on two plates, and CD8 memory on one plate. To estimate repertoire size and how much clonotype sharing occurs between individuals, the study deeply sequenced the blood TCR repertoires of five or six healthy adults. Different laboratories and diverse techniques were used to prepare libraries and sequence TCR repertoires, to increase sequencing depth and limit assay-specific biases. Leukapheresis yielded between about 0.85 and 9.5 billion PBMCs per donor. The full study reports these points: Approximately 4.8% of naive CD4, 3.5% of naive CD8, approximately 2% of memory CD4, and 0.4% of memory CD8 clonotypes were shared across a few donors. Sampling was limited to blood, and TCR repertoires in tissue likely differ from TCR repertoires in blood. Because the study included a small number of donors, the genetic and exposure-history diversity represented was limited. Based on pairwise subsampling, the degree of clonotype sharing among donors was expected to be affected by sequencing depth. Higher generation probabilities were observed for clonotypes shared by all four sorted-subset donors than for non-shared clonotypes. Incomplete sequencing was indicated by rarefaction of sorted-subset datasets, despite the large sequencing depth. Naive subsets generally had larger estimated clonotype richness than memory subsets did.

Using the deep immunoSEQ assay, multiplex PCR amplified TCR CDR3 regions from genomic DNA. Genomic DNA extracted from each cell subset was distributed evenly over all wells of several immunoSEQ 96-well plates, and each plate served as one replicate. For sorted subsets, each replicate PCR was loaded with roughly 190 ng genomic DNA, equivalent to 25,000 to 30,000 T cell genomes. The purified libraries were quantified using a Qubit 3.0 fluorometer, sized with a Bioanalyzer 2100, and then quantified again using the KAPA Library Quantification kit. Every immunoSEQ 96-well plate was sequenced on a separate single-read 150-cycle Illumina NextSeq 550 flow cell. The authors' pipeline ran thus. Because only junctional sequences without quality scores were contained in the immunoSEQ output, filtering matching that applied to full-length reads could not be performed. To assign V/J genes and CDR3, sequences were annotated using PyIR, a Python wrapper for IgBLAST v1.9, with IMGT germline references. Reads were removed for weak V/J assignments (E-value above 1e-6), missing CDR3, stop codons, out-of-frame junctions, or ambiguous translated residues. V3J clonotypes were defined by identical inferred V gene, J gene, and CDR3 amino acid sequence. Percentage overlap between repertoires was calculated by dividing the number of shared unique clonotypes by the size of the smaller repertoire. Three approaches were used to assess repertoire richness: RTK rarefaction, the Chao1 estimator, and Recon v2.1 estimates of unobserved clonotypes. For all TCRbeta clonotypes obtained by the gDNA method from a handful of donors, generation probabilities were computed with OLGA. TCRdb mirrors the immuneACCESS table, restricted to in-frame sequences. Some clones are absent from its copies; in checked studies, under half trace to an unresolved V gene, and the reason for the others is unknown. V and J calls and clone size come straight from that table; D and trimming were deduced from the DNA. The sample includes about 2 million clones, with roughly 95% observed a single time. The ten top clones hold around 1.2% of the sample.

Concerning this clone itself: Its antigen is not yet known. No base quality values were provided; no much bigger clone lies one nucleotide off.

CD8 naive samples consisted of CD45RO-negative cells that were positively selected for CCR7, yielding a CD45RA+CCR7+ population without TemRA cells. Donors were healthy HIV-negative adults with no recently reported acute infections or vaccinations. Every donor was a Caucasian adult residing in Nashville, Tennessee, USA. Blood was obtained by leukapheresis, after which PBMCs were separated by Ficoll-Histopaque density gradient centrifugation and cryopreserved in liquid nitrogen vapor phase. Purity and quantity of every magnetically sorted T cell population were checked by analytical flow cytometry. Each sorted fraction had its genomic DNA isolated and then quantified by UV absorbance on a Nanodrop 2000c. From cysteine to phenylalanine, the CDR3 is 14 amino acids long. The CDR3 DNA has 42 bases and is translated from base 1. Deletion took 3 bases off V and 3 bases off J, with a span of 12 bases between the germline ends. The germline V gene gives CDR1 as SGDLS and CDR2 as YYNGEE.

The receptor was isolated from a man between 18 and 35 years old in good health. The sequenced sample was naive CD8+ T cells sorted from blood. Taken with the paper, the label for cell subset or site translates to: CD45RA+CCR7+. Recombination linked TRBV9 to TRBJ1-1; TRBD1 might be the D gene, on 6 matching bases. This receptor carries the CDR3 CASSAGGEDTEAFF. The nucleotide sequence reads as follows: TGTGCCAGCAGCGCCGGGGGCGAAGACACTGAAGCTTTCTTT. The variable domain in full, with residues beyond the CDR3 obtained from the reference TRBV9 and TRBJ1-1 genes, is DSGVTQTPKHLITATGQRVTLRCSPRSGDLSVYWYQQSLDQGLQFLIQYYNGEERAKGNILERFSAQQFPDLHSELNLSSLELGDSALYFCASSAGGEDTEAFFGQGTRLTVV.